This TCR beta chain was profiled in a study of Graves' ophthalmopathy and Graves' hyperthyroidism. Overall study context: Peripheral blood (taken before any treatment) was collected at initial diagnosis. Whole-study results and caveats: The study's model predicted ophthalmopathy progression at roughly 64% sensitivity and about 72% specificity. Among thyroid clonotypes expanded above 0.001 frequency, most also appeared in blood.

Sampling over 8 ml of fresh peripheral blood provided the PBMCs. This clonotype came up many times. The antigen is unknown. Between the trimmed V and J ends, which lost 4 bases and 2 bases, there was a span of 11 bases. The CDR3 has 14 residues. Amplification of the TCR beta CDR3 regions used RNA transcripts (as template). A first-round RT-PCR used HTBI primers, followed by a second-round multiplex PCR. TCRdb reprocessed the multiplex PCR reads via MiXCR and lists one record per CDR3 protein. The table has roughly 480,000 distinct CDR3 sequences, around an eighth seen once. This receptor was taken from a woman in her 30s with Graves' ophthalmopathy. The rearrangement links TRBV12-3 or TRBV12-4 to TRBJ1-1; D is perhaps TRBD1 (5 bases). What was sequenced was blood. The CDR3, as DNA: TGTGCCAGCAGTTCGAGGGGATCCAACACTGAAGCTTTCTTT. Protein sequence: CASSSRGSNTEAFF.